These T cell receptor beta chains were read from a single sample in a study of shared clonotypes between healthy human individuals. Produced via immunoSEQ multiplex PCR; TCRdb's table is partial and in-frame only. This sample has about 2 million clones, with about 95% found just once. Input material: naive CD8+ T cells sorted from blood. These receptors came from a man aged 18 to 29 in good health. Each CDR3 is given with its conserved first and last residue. A D gene is named only where the DNA matches it firmly. Some rows mark clone size as missing; the rest say once, few, many or name a class of expanded clone.

d_gene | abundance | j_gene | v_gene | CDR3nt | CDR3aa
NA | NA | TRBJ1-2 | TRBV2 | TGTGCCAGCAGTGAAAGGGTTTTATATGGCTACACCTTC | CASSERVLYGYTF
TRBD2 | NA | TRBJ2-5 | TRBV2 | TGTGCCAGCAGTGAAGCCGTGCTAGCGGACAACCACCAAGAGACCCAGTACTTC | CASSEAVLADNHQETQYF
TRBD1 | NA | TRBJ2-2 | TRBV29-1 | TGCAGCGTCAGGGGGCCGAACACCGGGGAGCTGTTTTTT | CSVRGPNTGELFF
NA | once | TRBJ2-7 | TRBV13 | TGTGCCAGCAGCTTAGGGTCATTAACTAACTACGAGCAGTACTTC | CASSLGSLTNYEQYF
NA | NA | TRBJ1-1 | TRBV27 | TGTGCCAGCAGTCCGCTCGGGGCTGAAGCTTTCTTT | CASSPLGAEAFF
NA | NA | TRBJ2-1 | TRBV5-6 | TGTGCCAGCAGCTGGGCATGGGGGGATGAGCAGTTCTTC | CASSWAWGDEQFF
TRBD1 | NA | TRBJ1-1 | TRBV5-6 | TGTGCCAGCAGCTCCTCAACAGGGGTAAGTGCAGCTTTCTTT | CASSSSTGVSAAFF
TRBD1 | NA | TRBJ2-7 | TRBV7-9 | TGTGCCACCCAGAGACAGGGGTACGAGCAGTACTTC | CATQRQGYEQYF
TRBD2 | NA | TRBJ2-5 | TRBV7-6 | TGTGCCAGCAGGCTACTAGCGGGGGGGAAAGAGACCCAGTACTTC | CASRLLAGGKETQYF
TRBD1 | NA | TRBJ1-1 | TRBV7-9 | TGTGCCAGCAGCTCACAGGGGGTGCCCATGAACACTGAAGCTTTCTTT | CASSSQGVPMNTEAFF
NA | NA | TRBJ2-1 | TRBV6-5 | TGTGCCAGCAGTTACTCCGCGGGGACTTACAATGAGCAGTTCTTC | CASSYSAGTYNEQFF
NA | NA | TRBJ2-7 | TRBV2 | TGTGCCAGCAGTGAAGGACGGATGTACGAGCAGTACTTC | CASSEGRMYEQYF
NA | NA | TRBJ2-3 | TRBV30 | TGTGCCTGGAGTGCGGGGGCAGGGGCAGATACGCAGTATTTT | CAWSAGAGADTQYF
TRBD1 | NA | TRBJ2-3 | TRBV28 | TGTGCCAGCAGTTTGACAGGGGGGCCAGATACGCAGTATTTT | CASSLTGGPDTQYF
NA | NA | TRBJ2-3 | TRBV9 | TGTGCCAGCAGCGGGACCCGCACAGATACGCAGTATTTT | CASSGTRTDTQYF
TRBD2 | once | TRBJ2-5 | TRBV29-1 | TGCAGCGTTGAAGATCAGCCTAGCGGGAACCAAGAGACCCAGTACTTC | CSVEDQPSGNQETQYF
NA | NA | TRBJ2-3 | TRBV9 | TGTGCCAGCAGCGTAGTCATCAGCGATACGCAGTATTTT | CASSVVISDTQYF
NA | NA | TRBJ1-2 | TRBV6-5 | TGTGCCATCCCAACCCGGGGGGCGGATGGCTACACCTTC | CAIPTRGADGYTF
NA | NA | TRBJ1-1 | TRBV27 | TGTGCCAGCAGTGCCGGCACTGAAGCTTTCTTT | CASSAGTEAFF
TRBD2 | NA | TRBJ2-3 | TRBV5-1 | TGCGCCAGCAGCCCGGGACTAGGTATCCGGTTGGTCACAGATACGCAGTATTTT | CASSPGLGIRLVTDTQYF
TRBD2 | NA | TRBJ2-3 | TRBV5-6 | TGTGCCAGCAGCTTGAAGGTTGCGGGGGCAGATACGCAGTATTTT | CASSLKVAGADTQYF
NA | once | TRBJ2-7 | TRBV2 | TGTGCCAGCTCCTCTTCCTACGAGCAGTACTTC | CASSSSYEQYF
NA | NA | TRBJ2-1 | TRBV9 | TGTGCCAGCAGCGTTGTAGAAGGGGTTAGGAATGAGCAGTTCTTC | CASSVVEGVRNEQFF
TRBD1 | NA | TRBJ2-2 | TRBV4-1 | TGCGCCAGCAGCCAAGGGGGTGGCGGCAGGGGGTTATCCGGGGAGCTGTTTTTT | CASSQGGGGRGLSGELFF
TRBD1 | NA | TRBJ2-5 | TRBV28 | TGTGCCAGCAGTTTATTGGCGACAGGGGGGCCTCAAGAGACCCAGTACTTC | CASSLLATGGPQETQYF
NA | NA | TRBJ1-5 | TRBV15 | TGTGCCACCGGCAGGGGCCCTAGCAATCAGCCCCAGCATTTT | CATGRGPSNQPQHF
TRBD1 | NA | TRBJ2-7 | TRBV5-1 | TGCGCCAGCAGCTTGGGGACAGGGACATACGAGCAGTACTTC | CASSLGTGTYEQYF
NA | once | TRBJ1-1 | TRBV25-1 | TGTGCCAGCAGTGAATACGAGAACACTGAAGCTTTCTTT | CASSEYENTEAFF
TRBD2 | NA | TRBJ2-6 | TRBV10-3 | TGTGCCATCAGTGATATATATCTGAGACTAGCGGGTACTGGGGCCAACGTCCTGACTTTC | CAISDIYLRLAGTGANVLTF
NA | NA | TRBJ2-7 | TRBV2 | TGTGCCAGCATATCGATGGGGGCAGGGATTGTGTACTTC | CASISMGAGIVYF
TRBD1 | NA | TRBJ2-7 | TRBV5-1 | TGCGCCAGCAGCTTGGATAGGACAGGGACGGCCTACGAGCAGTACTTC | CASSLDRTGTAYEQYF
TRBD1 | NA | TRBJ1-1 | TRBV6-4 | TGTGCCAGCAGTCGCTTTACAGGGGAGGAGGCTTTCTTT | CASSRFTGEEAFF
NA | few | TRBJ2-7 | TRBV28 | TGTGCCAGCAGTTTCCACGAGCAGTACTTC | CASSFHEQYF
TRBD1 | NA | TRBJ2-5 | TRBV5-6 | TGTGCCAGCAGCTTGGGGGACAGGGGGCAGAGAGAGACCCAGTACTTC | CASSLGDRGQRETQYF
TRBD2 | NA | TRBJ2-1 | TRBV9 | TGTGCCAGCAGCCTCGGTAGCGGGGCCTATCCCGACAATGAGCAGTTCTTC | CASSLGSGAYPDNEQFF
TRBD2 | NA | TRBJ2-7 | TRBV10-3 | TGTGCCATCGGTGGGACTAGCGAAAACTACGAGCAGTACTTC | CAIGGTSENYEQYF
NA | NA | TRBJ2-1 | TRBV7-6 | TGTGCCAGCAGCCCCCCCGGGGACTCCCAGGGCAATGAGCAGTTCTTC | CASSPPGDSQGNEQFF
NA | NA | TRBJ1-1 | TRBV5-4 | TGTGCCAGCAGCTTGGGGGCCGGATTGAACACTGAAGCTTTCTTT | CASSLGAGLNTEAFF
NA | NA | TRBJ1-2 | TRBV5-1 | TGCGCCAGCAGCCCCCTCGGGGGGGGCCCTGATGGCTACACCTTC | CASSPLGGGPDGYTF
NA | NA | TRBJ1-6 | TRBV6-6 | TGTGCCAGCAGTAACGGTCAGGTTTCCCCCCCCCTCCACTTT | CASSNGQVSPPLHF
TRBD2 | once | TRBJ2-7 | TRBV7-2 | TGTGCCAGCAGCTCGCTAGCGGGAGTAGGCTACGAGCAGTACTTC | CASSSLAGVGYEQYF
TRBD1 | once | TRBJ1-1 | TRBV5-4 | TGTGCCAGCAGCTTGAAACATTGGCAGGGGGCCGGGGCTGAAGCTTTCTTT | CASSLKHWQGAGAEAFF
NA | NA | TRBJ2-5 | TRBV27 | TGTGCCAGCAGTCCTCACCCAATCCAAGAGACCCAGTACTTC | CASSPHPIQETQYF
NA | NA | TRBJ2-7 | TRBV27 | TGTGCCAGCAGTTTAAAGGGCAGGGAAGACGAGCAGTACTTC | CASSLKGREDEQYF
TRBD2 | NA | TRBJ2-7 | TRBV7-2 | TGTGCCAGCAGACCCCTGAGCGGGGGGGCGTTGGAGCAGTACTTC | CASRPLSGGALEQYF
TRBD1 | NA | TRBJ2-5 | TRBV28 | TGTGCCAGCAGTTTGGGGGCCGGTGCGACAGGGGGCCAAGAGACCCAGTACTTC | CASSLGAGATGGQETQYF
NA | NA | TRBJ2-4 | TRBV27 | TGTGCCATCTCAATCGGCGTCGCCAAAAACATTCAGTACTTC | CAISIGVAKNIQYF
TRBD2 | once | TRBJ2-3 | TRBV30 | TGTGCCTGGAGTTCGAGCGGGGGGGCTGATACGCAGTATTTT | CAWSSSGGADTQYF
TRBD2 | NA | TRBJ2-1 | TRBV6-5 | TGTGCCAGCAGTTACTCGGCTAGCGGGCTCAATGAGCAGTTCTTC | CASSYSASGLNEQFF
NA | NA | TRBJ2-2 | TRBV13 | TGTGCCAGCAGCTTTGGTATAGGGAACACCGGGGAGCTGTTTTTT | CASSFGIGNTGELFF
NA | few | TRBJ2-5 | TRBV13 | TGTGCCAGCAGTCCGGGCAGTCAAGAGACCCAGTACTTC | CASSPGSQETQYF
TRBD1 | once | TRBJ1-2 | TRBV15 | TGTGCCACCAGCAGGGGATTGACAGGGACATTCTATGGCTACACCTTC | CATSRGLTGTFYGYTF
NA | NA | TRBJ2-1 | TRBV9 | TGTGCCAGCAGCGTAGCCTACGGGGAGCAGTTCTTC | CASSVAYGEQFF
TRBD2 | NA | TRBJ2-1 | TRBV5-6 | TGTGCCAGCAGCCCGGGACTAGGGATCTACAATGAGCAGTTCTTC | CASSPGLGIYNEQFF
TRBD2 | NA | TRBJ2-7 | TRBV7-7 | TGTGCTAGCAGCTTAGGCGGTCTAGCGGGCTCCCCGACCGAGCAGTACTTC | CASSLGGLAGSPTEQYF
NA | NA | TRBJ2-7 | TRBV5-6 | TGTGCCAGCGGTTTCGGGACGCTGGGTCCCTACGAGCAGTACTTC | CASGFGTLGPYEQYF
NA | NA | TRBJ1-5 | TRBV5-6 | TGTGCCAGCAGCTTGGCCACGGACCTCAATCAGCCCCAGCATTTT | CASSLATDLNQPQHF
NA | NA | TRBJ2-3 | TRBV9 | TGTGCCAGCAGCCCAGGGGGGAGCGGGGGCCTCACAGATACGCAGTATTTT | CASSPGGSGGLTDTQYF
TRBD1 | NA | TRBJ2-1 | TRBV7-6 | TGTGCCAGCAGCTCCGGGACAGGGCAGTACAATGAGCAGTTCTTC | CASSSGTGQYNEQFF